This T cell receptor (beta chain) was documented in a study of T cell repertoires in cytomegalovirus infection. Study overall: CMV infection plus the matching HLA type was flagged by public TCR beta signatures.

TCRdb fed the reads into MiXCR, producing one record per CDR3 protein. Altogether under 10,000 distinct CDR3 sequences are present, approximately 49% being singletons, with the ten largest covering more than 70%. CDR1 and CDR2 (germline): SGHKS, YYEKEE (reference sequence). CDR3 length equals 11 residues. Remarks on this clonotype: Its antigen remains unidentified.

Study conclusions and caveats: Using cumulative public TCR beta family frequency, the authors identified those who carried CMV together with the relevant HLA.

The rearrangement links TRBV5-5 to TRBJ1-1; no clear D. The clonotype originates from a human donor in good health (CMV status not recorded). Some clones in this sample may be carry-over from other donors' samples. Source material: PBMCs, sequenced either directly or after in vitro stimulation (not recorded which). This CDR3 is CYSPLGSEAFF. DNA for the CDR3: TGTTACAGCCCCTTGGGCAGTGAAGCTTTCTTT.